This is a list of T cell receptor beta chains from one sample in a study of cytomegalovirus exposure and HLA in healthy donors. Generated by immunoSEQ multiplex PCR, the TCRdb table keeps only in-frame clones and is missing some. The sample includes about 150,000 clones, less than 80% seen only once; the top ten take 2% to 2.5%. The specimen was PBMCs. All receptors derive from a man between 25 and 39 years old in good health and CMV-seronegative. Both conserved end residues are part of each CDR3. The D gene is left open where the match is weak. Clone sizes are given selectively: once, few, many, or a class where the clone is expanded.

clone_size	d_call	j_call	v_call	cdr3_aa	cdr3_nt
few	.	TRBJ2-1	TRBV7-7	CASSPSGANEQFF	TGTGCCAGCAGCCCCTCAGGGGCAAATGAGCAGTTCTTC
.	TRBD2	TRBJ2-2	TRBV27	CASSIAGQGGELFF	TGTGCCAGCAGTATAGCGGGGCAGGGCGGGGAGCTGTTTTTT
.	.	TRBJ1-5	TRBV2	CASSVGLFEGQPQHF	TGTGCCAGCAGTGTAGGATTGTTTGAGGGTCAGCCCCAGCATTTT
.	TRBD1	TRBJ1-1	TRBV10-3	CAISSDRDSNTEAFF	TGTGCCATCAGTTCGGACAGGGATTCCAACACTGAAGCTTTCTTT
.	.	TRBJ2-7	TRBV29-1	CSVEGHSYEQYF	TGCAGCGTTGAAGGCCATTCCTACGAGCAGTACTTC
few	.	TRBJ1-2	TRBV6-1	CASSVRGYGYTF	TGTGCCAGCAGTGTAAGGGGCTATGGCTACACCTTC
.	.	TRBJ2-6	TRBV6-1	CASSENSRATGANVLTF	TGTGCCAGCAGTGAAAATTCCAGGGCGACTGGGGCCAACGTCCTGACTTTC
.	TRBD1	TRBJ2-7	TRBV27	CASGRTGDYEQYF	TGTGCCAGCGGCAGGACAGGGGACTACGAGCAGTACTTC
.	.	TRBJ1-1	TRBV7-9	CASSPVSTEAFF	TGTGCCAGCAGCCCAGTATCTACTGAAGCTTTCTTT
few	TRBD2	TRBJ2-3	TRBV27	CASSQIAGGGTDTQYF	TGTGCCAGCAGTCAGATAGCGGGGGGGGGCACAGATACGCAGTATTTT
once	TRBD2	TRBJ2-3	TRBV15	CATSRRSGTSADTQYF	TGTGCCACCAGCAGAAGGTCTGGGACTAGCGCAGATACGCAGTATTTT
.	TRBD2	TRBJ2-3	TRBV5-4	CASSSPLAGGPTDTQYF	TGTGCCAGCAGCTCCCCACTAGCGGGGGGGCCAACAGATACGCAGTATTTT
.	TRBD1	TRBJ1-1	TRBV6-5	CASSWGQENTEAFF	TGTGCCAGCAGTTGGGGACAGGAGAACACTGAAGCTTTCTTT
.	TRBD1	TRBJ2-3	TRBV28	CASSFGQGGTDTQYF	TGTGCCAGCAGTTTTGGACAGGGGGGTACAGATACGCAGTATTTT
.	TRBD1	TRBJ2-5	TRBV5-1	CASTPRQGTETQYF	TGCGCCAGCACCCCCCGACAGGGGACGGAGACCCAGTACTTC
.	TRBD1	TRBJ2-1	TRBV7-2	CASSQDRASYNEQFF	TGTGCCAGCAGCCAGGACAGGGCGTCCTACAATGAGCAGTTCTTC
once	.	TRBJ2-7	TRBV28	CASRSQGWDEQYF	TGTGCCAGCAGGTCACAGGGTTGGGACGAGCAGTACTTC
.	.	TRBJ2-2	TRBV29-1	CSVDRGGYHTGELFF	TGCAGCGTTGATCGCGGGGGCTATCACACCGGGGAGCTGTTTTTT
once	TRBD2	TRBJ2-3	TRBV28	CATDTFAGGPTDTQYF	TGTGCCACCGATACTTTCGCGGGGGGGCCGACAGATACGCAGTATTTT
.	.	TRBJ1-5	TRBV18	CASSPASGADQPQHF	TGTGCCAGCTCACCTGCCTCAGGGGCCGATCAGCCCCAGCATTTT
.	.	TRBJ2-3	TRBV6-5	CASSTGLLSTDTQYF	TGTGCCAGCAGTACCGGACTTCTTAGCACAGATACGCAGTATTTT
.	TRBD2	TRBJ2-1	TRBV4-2	CASSRVTSGGYNEQFF	TGTGCCAGCAGCCGGGTGACTAGCGGGGGTTACAATGAGCAGTTCTTC